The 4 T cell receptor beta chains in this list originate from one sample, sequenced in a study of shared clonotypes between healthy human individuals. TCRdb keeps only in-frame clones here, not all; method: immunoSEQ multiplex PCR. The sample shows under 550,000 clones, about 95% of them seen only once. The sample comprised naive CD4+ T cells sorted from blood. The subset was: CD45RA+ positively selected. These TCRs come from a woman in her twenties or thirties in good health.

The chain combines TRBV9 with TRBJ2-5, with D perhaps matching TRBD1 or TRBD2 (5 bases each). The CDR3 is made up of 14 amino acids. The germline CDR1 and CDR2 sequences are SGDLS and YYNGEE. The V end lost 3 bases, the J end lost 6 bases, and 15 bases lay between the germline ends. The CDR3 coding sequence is TGTGCCAGCAGCGCGGGACCCCCAATGAAGACCCAGTACTTC. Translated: CASSAGPPMKTQYF.

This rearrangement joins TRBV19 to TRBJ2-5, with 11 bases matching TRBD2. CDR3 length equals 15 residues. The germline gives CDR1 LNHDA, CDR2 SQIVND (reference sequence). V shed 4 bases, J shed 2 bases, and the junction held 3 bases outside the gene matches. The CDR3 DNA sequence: TGTGCCAGTAGTACCCTAGCGGGAGGACAAGAGACCCAGTACTTC. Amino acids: CASSTLAGGQETQYF.

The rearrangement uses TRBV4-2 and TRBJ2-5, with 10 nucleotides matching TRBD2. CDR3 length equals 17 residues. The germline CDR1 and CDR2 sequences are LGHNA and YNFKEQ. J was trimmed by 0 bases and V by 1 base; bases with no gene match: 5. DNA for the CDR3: TGTGCCAGCAGCCAAGTCGGACTAGCGGAAAACCAAGAGACCCAGTACTTC. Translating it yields CASSQVGLAENQETQYF.

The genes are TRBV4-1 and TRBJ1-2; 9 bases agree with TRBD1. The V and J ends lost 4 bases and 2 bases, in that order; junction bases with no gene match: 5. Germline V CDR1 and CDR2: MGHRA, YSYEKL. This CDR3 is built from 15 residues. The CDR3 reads CASSRPGTGNYGYTF. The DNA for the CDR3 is TGCGCCAGCAGCCGTCCCGGGACAGGGAACTATGGCTACACCTTC.